This is a list of T cell receptor beta chains from one sample in a study of cytomegalovirus exposure and HLA in healthy donors. The protocol was immunoSEQ multiplex PCR, while the TCRdb copy is restricted to in-frame clones and leaves out a portion. The sample consists of about 160,000 clones, roughly 80% of them appearing once. The sample consisted of PBMCs. The receptors here all came from a woman aged 30 to 39 in good health and CMV-seropositive. The CDR3 runs from the conserved cysteine through the conserved F or W. Each record gives: J gene, clone size, V gene, D gene, CDR3 protein, CDR3 DNA. A D gene is named only where the DNA matches it firmly. A clone size is listed for some rows: how often the clone was seen (once, few, many), or a class if it is expanded.

J gene: TRBJ2-5; clone size: -; V gene: TRBV7-2; D gene: TRBD2; CDR3 protein: CASSRGGAWETQYF; CDR3 DNA: TGTGCCAGCAGCCGCGGGGGGGCCTGGGAGACCCAGTACTTC
J gene: TRBJ1-2; clone size: -; V gene: TRBV7-9; D gene: TRBD1; CDR3 protein: CASSSLGGQANYGYTF; CDR3 DNA: TGTGCCAGCAGCTCTCTAGGGGGACAGGCTAACTATGGCTACACCTTC
J gene: TRBJ2-1; clone size: -; V gene: TRBV27; D gene: -; CDR3 protein: CASSTTGFNEQFF; CDR3 DNA: TGTGCCAGCAGCACCACAGGGTTCAATGAGCAGTTCTTC
J gene: TRBJ2-5; clone size: once; V gene: TRBV2; D gene: -; CDR3 protein: CASSPYSQQETQYF; CDR3 DNA: TGTGCCAGCAGTCCCTACAGTCAGCAAGAGACCCAGTACTTC
J gene: TRBJ1-5; clone size: -; V gene: TRBV6-5; D gene: -; CDR3 protein: CASSADGNNQPQHF; CDR3 DNA: TGTGCCAGCAGTGCGGACGGGAACAATCAGCCCCAGCATTTT
J gene: TRBJ2-1; clone size: -; V gene: TRBV18; D gene: TRBD2; CDR3 protein: CASSPRAGNEQFF; CDR3 DNA: TGTGCCAGCTCACCGCGAGCGGGAAATGAGCAGTTCTTC
J gene: TRBJ1-6; clone size: few; V gene: TRBV4-2; D gene: -; CDR3 protein: CASSQERYSPLHF; CDR3 DNA: TGTGCCAGCAGCCAAGAGCGGTATTCACCCCTCCACTTT
J gene: TRBJ2-2; clone size: few; V gene: TRBV4-1; D gene: TRBD1; CDR3 protein: CASRDRENGELFF; CDR3 DNA: TGCGCCAGCCGGGACAGGGAGAACGGGGAGCTGTTTTTT
J gene: TRBJ2-7; clone size: -; V gene: TRBV28; D gene: -; CDR3 protein: CASRTGGISEQYF; CDR3 DNA: TGTGCCAGCAGGACGGGGGGCATAAGCGAGCAGTACTTC
J gene: TRBJ1-6; clone size: -; V gene: TRBV7-3; D gene: -; CDR3 protein: CASSLAGSYNSPLHF; CDR3 DNA: TGTGCCAGCAGCTTAGCGGGCTCCTATAATTCACCCCTCCACTTT
J gene: TRBJ2-7; clone size: -; V gene: TRBV7-9; D gene: TRBD1; CDR3 protein: CASSFLQGGANEQYF; CDR3 DNA: TGTGCCAGCAGCTTCCTACAAGGGGGCGCGAACGAGCAGTACTTC
J gene: TRBJ2-1; clone size: -; V gene: TRBV28; D gene: -; CDR3 protein: CASSLWDGSSYNEQFF; CDR3 DNA: TGTGCCAGCAGTTTATGGGACGGGAGCTCCTACAATGAGCAGTTCTTC
J gene: TRBJ1-6; clone size: -; V gene: TRBV27; D gene: -; CDR3 protein: CASSLHPGSNNSPLHF; CDR3 DNA: TGTGCCAGCAGTTTACACCCGGGTTCAAATAATTCACCCCTCCACTTT
J gene: TRBJ2-7; clone size: -; V gene: TRBV29-1; D gene: TRBD1; CDR3 protein: CSVEGQGSSYEQYF; CDR3 DNA: TGCAGCGTTGAAGGACAGGGAAGCTCCTACGAGCAGTACTTC
J gene: TRBJ1-2; clone size: -; V gene: TRBV7-9; D gene: -; CDR3 protein: CASSHGDGYTF; CDR3 DNA: TGTGCCAGCAGCCACGGGGATGGCTACACCTTC
J gene: TRBJ1-2; clone size: -; V gene: TRBV9; D gene: TRBD1; CDR3 protein: CASTLQGAGGYTF; CDR3 DNA: TGTGCCAGCACCCTACAGGGGGCGGGTGGCTACACCTTC
J gene: TRBJ2-3; clone size: -; V gene: TRBV6-5; D gene: -; CDR3 protein: CATCPRRARCNTQYF; CDR3 DNA: TGTGCCACCTGTCCGAGGAGGGCCCGCTGTAATACGCAGTATTTT
J gene: TRBJ2-7; clone size: -; V gene: TRBV4-1; D gene: -; CDR3 protein: CASSQEIGGAYEQYF; CDR3 DNA: TGCGCCAGCAGCCAAGAAATTGGAGGGGCCTACGAGCAGTACTTC
J gene: TRBJ2-2; clone size: -; V gene: TRBV5-4; D gene: TRBD2; CDR3 protein: CASSLFGGGMKAGELFF; CDR3 DNA: TGTGCCAGCAGCTTATTCGGGGGGGGCATGAAGGCCGGGGAGCTGTTTTTT
J gene: TRBJ2-7; clone size: few; V gene: TRBV27; D gene: TRBD2; CDR3 protein: CASTFSSGGHSYEQYF; CDR3 DNA: TGTGCCAGCACCTTCTCGAGCGGGGGCCACTCCTACGAGCAGTACTTC
J gene: TRBJ1-2; clone size: -; V gene: TRBV7-9; D gene: TRBD1; CDR3 protein: CASSLQGAGYGYTF; CDR3 DNA: TGTGCCAGCAGCTTACAGGGGGCGGGCTATGGCTACACCTTC
J gene: TRBJ2-1; clone size: -; V gene: TRBV7-2; D gene: TRBD1; CDR3 protein: CASSLTGWGNEQFF; CDR3 DNA: TGTGCCAGCAGCCTGACAGGGTGGGGCAATGAGCAGTTCTTC
J gene: TRBJ1-5; clone size: -; V gene: TRBV27; D gene: TRBD1; CDR3 protein: CASSLGTGGRQPQHF; CDR3 DNA: TGTGCCAGCAGTTTAGGGACAGGGGGCCGTCAGCCCCAGCATTTT
J gene: TRBJ1-2; clone size: -; V gene: TRBV2; D gene: -; CDR3 protein: CASSDQNYGYTF; CDR3 DNA: TGTGCCAGCAGTGACCAGAACTATGGCTACACCTTC
J gene: TRBJ2-3; clone size: -; V gene: TRBV7-9; D gene: -; CDR3 protein: CASSPLRGPSTDTQYF; CDR3 DNA: TGTGCCAGCAGCCCCCTGAGAGGGCCTAGCACAGATACGCAGTATTTT
J gene: TRBJ2-1; clone size: -; V gene: TRBV2; D gene: TRBD2; CDR3 protein: CASSDRRGGAAEQFF; CDR3 DNA: TGTGCCAGCAGTGACCGACGCGGGGGGGCGGCCGAGCAGTTCTTC
J gene: TRBJ2-1; clone size: -; V gene: TRBV10-3; D gene: -; CDR3 protein: CAISEAGSYNEQFF; CDR3 DNA: TGTGCCATCAGTGAGGCCGGGTCCTACAATGAGCAGTTCTTC
J gene: TRBJ2-2; clone size: -; V gene: TRBV7-3; D gene: TRBD2; CDR3 protein: CASTDAAGRNTGELFF; CDR3 DNA: TGTGCCAGCACCGACGCAGCGGGGCGGAACACCGGGGAGCTGTTTTTT
J gene: TRBJ1-5; clone size: few; V gene: TRBV2; D gene: -; CDR3 protein: CASSDEVTQPQHF; CDR3 DNA: TGTGCCAGCAGTGATGAGGTGACTCAGCCCCAGCATTTT
J gene: TRBJ1-5; clone size: few; V gene: TRBV2; D gene: -; CDR3 protein: CASSDSPSRQPQHF; CDR3 DNA: TGTGCCAGCAGTGATAGCCCAAGCCGTCAGCCCCAGCATTTT
J gene: TRBJ1-2; clone size: few; V gene: TRBV5-4; D gene: TRBD1; CDR3 protein: CASSGVAGTGDGYTF; CDR3 DNA: TGTGCCAGCAGCGGTGTGGCCGGGACAGGGGACGGCTACACCTTC
J gene: TRBJ1-5; clone size: -; V gene: TRBV27; D gene: -; CDR3 protein: CASSLTRNQPQHF; CDR3 DNA: TGTGCCAGCAGTTTAACTAGAAATCAGCCCCAGCATTTT
J gene: TRBJ2-1; clone size: -; V gene: TRBV9; D gene: -; CDR3 protein: CASSVGAKPHNEQFF; CDR3 DNA: TGTGCCAGCAGCGTAGGGGCCAAGCCGCACAATGAGCAGTTCTTC
J gene: TRBJ2-7; clone size: -; V gene: TRBV19; D gene: TRBD2; CDR3 protein: CASSPGTSGGAFEQYF; CDR3 DNA: TGTGCCAGTAGCCCAGGGACTAGCGGGGGGGCCTTCGAGCAGTACTTC
J gene: TRBJ2-7; clone size: -; V gene: TRBV10-3; D gene: -; CDR3 protein: CAISESGQFEQYF; CDR3 DNA: TGTGCCATCAGTGAGTCTGGCCAGTTCGAGCAGTACTTC
J gene: TRBJ2-2; clone size: -; V gene: TRBV10-3; D gene: -; CDR3 protein: CAISLASGRGHGELFF; CDR3 DNA: TGTGCCATCAGTCTAGCTTCAGGCCGGGGTCACGGGGAGCTGTTTTTT
J gene: TRBJ1-6; clone size: -; V gene: TRBV27; D gene: -; CDR3 protein: CASSSWGRSPLHF; CDR3 DNA: TGTGCCAGCAGTTCCTGGGGGCGATCACCCCTCCACTTT
J gene: TRBJ2-5; clone size: once; V gene: TRBV5-1; D gene: TRBD2; CDR3 protein: CASSPGLAGGVEETQYF; CDR3 DNA: TGCGCCAGCAGCCCTGGACTAGCGGGGGGGGTGGAAGAGACCCAGTACTTC
J gene: TRBJ1-2; clone size: -; V gene: TRBV18; D gene: -; CDR3 protein: CASSRDSSRYGYTF; CDR3 DNA: TGTGCCAGCTCACGCGACAGCTCCCGCTATGGCTACACCTTC
J gene: TRBJ2-7; clone size: -; V gene: TRBV4-1; D gene: -; CDR3 protein: CASSQVSSQTYEQYF; CDR3 DNA: TGCGCCAGCAGCCAAGTTAGTTCACAGACCTACGAGCAGTACTTC
J gene: TRBJ2-1; clone size: -; V gene: TRBV5-8; D gene: -; CDR3 protein: CASSSLLGSYNEQFF; CDR3 DNA: TGTGCCAGCAGCTCTTTACTAGGGAGCTACAATGAGCAGTTCTTC
J gene: TRBJ1-6; clone size: -; V gene: TRBV6-1; D gene: -; CDR3 protein: CASSDREGNSPLHF; CDR3 DNA: TGTGCCAGCAGTGACAGGGAGGGAAATTCACCCCTCCACTTT
J gene: TRBJ2-1; clone size: few; V gene: TRBV2; D gene: -; CDR3 protein: CASRLNYEQFF; CDR3 DNA: TGTGCCAGCAGACTGAACTATGAGCAGTTCTTC
J gene: TRBJ2-4; clone size: -; V gene: TRBV30; D gene: -; CDR3 protein: CACELAKNIQYF; CDR3 DNA: TGTGCCTGTGAGCTAGCCAAAAACATTCAGTACTTC
J gene: TRBJ2-5; clone size: -; V gene: TRBV5-1; D gene: TRBD2; CDR3 protein: CASSPGGPGLAGARETQYF; CDR3 DNA: TGCGCCAGCAGCCCGGGAGGCCCAGGACTAGCGGGGGCCAGGGAGACCCAGTACTTC